The rows below give T cell receptor beta chains drawn from one sample of a study of blood T cell repertoires in COVID-19. TCRdb's table, derived via immunoSEQ multiplex PCR, lists solely in-frame clones and lacks some. The sample records 50,000 to 70,000 clones, around 80% being singletons. Material: peripheral blood. These TCRs come from a woman in her sixties with acute or convalescent COVID-19. CDR3s include the opening cysteine and the closing phenylalanine or tryptophan. A D gene is named only where the DNA matches it firmly.

>TRBV27|-|TRBJ2-7
CASSLSDNSYEQYF
TGTGCCAGCAGTTTATCGGACAACTCCTACGAGCAGTACTTC
>TRBV14|-|TRBJ1-2
CASSHTYGVNYGYTF
TGTGCCAGCAGCCATACCTATGGAGTGAACTATGGCTACACCTTC
>TRBV5-4|-|TRBJ2-2
CASSLGGQNTGELFF
TGTGCCAGCAGCTTGGGGGGCCAGAACACCGGGGAGCTGTTTTTT
>TRBV19|TRBD1|TRBJ2-7
CASSYRQGDRYEQYF
TGTGCCAGTAGTTATCGACAGGGCGATCGCTACGAGCAGTACTTC
>TRBV27|-|TRBJ2-7
CASSRGYEQYF
TGTGCCAGCAGCCGCGGGTACGAGCAGTACTTC
>TRBV5-1|TRBD1|TRBJ1-3
CASSAGQGGSGNTIYF
TGCGCCAGCAGCGCAGGACAGGGCGGCTCTGGAAACACCATATATTTT
>TRBV29-1|TRBD1|TRBJ1-6
CSVQQGARSPLHF
TGCAGCGTTCAACAGGGGGCAAGATCACCCCTCCACTTT
>TRBV7-9|TRBD1|TRBJ2-1
CASSSRDREQFF
TGTGCCAGCAGCTCCCGGGACAGAGAGCAGTTCTTC
>TRBV4-1|TRBD1|TRBJ2-2
CASSQGGLRGGTGQTGELFF
TGCGCCAGCAGCCAAGGGGGCCTAAGAGGCGGGACAGGTCAAACCGGGGAGCTGTTTTTT
>TRBV4-1|TRBD1|TRBJ2-2
CASSQDTGGESGELFF
TGCGCCAGCAGCCAAGATACAGGGGGCGAGTCCGGGGAGCTGTTTTTT
>TRBV11-3|TRBD2|TRBJ2-1
CASSSGLAGVSEQFF
TGTGCCAGCAGCTCGGGACTAGCGGGGGTCAGTGAGCAGTTCTTC
>TRBV19|TRBD1|TRBJ2-7
CASSIGQGRSYEQYF
TGTGCCAGTAGTATAGGACAGGGACGCTCCTACGAGCAGTACTTC